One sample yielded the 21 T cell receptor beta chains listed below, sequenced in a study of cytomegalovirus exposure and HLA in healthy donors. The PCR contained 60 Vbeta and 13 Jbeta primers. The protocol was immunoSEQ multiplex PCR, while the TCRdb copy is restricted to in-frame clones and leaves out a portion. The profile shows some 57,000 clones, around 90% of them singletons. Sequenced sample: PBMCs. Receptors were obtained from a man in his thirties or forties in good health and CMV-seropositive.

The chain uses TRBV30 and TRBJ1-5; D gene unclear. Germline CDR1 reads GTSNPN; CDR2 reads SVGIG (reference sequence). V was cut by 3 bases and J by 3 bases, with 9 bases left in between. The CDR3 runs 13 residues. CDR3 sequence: CAWSARSNQPQHF. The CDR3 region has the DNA TGTGCCTGGAGCGCCCGGTCCAATCAGCCCCAGCATTTT.

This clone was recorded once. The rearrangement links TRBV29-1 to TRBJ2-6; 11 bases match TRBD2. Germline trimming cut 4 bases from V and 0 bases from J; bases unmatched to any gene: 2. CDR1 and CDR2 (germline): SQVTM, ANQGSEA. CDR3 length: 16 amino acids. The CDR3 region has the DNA TGCAGCGTTGTAGCGGGAGGGCCCTCTGGGGCCAACGTCCTGACTTTC. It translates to CSVVAGGPSGANVLTF.

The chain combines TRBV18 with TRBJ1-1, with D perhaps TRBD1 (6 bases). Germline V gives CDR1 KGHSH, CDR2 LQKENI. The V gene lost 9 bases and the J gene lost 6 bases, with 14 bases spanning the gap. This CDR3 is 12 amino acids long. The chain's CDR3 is CASTGLEAEAFF. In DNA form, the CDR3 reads TGTGCCAGTACAGGGTTGGAAGCTGAAGCTTTCTTT.

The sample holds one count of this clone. The CDR3 region is CASSLDYNSGRAEDTQYF. The CDR3 DNA is TGTGCCAGCAGCTTAGATTACAATAGCGGGAGGGCCGAAGATACGCAGTATTTT. The rearrangement uses TRBV11-3 and TRBJ2-3; 11 positions agree with TRBD2. This CDR3 comprises 18 residues. The germline V gene has CDR1 SGHNT and CDR2 YENEEA. V gave up 0 bases and J gave up 5 bases; unmatched junction bases: 10.

The DNA for the CDR3 is TGTGCCAGCTCACCACCGGAGTTCACGCAGTATTTT. This encodes CASSPPEFTQYF. The chain has TRBV18 and TRBJ2-3; D not certain. This CDR3 is 12 amino acids long. V dropped 0 bases and J dropped 9 bases, with 7 bases sitting between them. Per germline, CDR1 KGHSH and CDR2 LQKENI.

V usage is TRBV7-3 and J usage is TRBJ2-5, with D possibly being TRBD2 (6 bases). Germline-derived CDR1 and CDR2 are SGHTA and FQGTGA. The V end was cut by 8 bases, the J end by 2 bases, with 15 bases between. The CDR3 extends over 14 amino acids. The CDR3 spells CASSDASAQETQYF. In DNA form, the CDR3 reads TGTGCCAGCTCCGATGCTAGCGCTCAAGAGACCCAGTACTTC.

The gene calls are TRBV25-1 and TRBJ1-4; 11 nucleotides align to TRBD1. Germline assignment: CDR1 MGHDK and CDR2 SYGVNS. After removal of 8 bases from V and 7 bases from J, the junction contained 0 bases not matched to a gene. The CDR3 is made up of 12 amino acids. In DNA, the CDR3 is TGTGCCAGCGGACAGGGGGCTGAAAAACTGTTTTTT. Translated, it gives CASGQGAEKLFF.

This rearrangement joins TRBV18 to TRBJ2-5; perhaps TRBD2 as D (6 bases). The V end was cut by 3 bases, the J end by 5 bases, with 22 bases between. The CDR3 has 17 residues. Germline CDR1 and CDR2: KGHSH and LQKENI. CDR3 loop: CASSPPEDGRSDETQYF. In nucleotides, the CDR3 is TGTGCCAGCTCACCCCCTGAAGACGGGAGATCGGATGAGACCCAGTACTTC.

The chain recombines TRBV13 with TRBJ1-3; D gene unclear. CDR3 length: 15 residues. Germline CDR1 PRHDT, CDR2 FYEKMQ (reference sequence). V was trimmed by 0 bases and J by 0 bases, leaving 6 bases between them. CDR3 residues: CASSLGRYSGNTIYF. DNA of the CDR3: TGTGCCAGCAGCTTAGGCCGGTACTCTGGAAACACCATATATTTT.

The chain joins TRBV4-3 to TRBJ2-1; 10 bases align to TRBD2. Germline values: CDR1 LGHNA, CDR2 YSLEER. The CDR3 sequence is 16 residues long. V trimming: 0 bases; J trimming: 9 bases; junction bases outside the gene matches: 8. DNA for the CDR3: TGCGCCAGCAGCCAAGATCGATTAGCGGGAGGATTTGAGCAGTTCTTC. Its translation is CASSQDRLAGGFEQFF.

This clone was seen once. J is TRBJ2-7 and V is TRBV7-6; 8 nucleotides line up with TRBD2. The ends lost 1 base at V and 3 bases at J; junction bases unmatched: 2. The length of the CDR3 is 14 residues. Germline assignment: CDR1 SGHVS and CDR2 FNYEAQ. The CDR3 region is CASSLGRGVYEQYF. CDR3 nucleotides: TGTGCCAGCAGCTTAGGGCGGGGGGTCTACGAGCAGTACTTC.

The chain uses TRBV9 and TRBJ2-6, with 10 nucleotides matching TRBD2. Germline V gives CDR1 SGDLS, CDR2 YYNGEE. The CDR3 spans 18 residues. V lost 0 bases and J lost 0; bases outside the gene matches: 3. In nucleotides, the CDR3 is TGTGCCAGCAGCGTAGGGACTAGCGGATACTCTGGGGCCAACGTCCTGACTTTC. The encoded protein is CASSVGTSGYSGANVLTF.

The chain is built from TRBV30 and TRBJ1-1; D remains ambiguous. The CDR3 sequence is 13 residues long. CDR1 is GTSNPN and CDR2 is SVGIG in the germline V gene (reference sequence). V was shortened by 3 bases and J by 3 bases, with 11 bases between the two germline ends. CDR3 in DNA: TGTGCCTGGAGCCCCGGGTATTACACTGAAGCTTTCTTT. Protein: CAWSPGYYTEAFF. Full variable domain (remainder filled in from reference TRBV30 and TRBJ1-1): SQTIHQWPATLVQPVGSPLSLECTVEGTSNPNLYWYRQAAGRGLQLLFYSVGIGQISSEVPQNLSASRPQDRQFILSSKKLLLSDSGFYLCAWSPGYYTEAFFGQGTRLTVV.

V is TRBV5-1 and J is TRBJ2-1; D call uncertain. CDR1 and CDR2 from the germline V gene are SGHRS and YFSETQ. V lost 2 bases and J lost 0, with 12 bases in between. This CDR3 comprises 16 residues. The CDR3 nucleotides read TGCGCCAGCAGCTTCGGTGACATCAACTCCTACAATGAGCAGTTCTTC. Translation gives CASSFGDINSYNEQFF.

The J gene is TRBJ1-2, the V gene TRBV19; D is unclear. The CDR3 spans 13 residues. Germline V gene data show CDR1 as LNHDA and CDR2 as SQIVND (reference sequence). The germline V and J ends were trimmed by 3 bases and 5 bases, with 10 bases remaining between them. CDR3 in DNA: TGTGCCAGTAGTATCCGAGGGTTATATGGCTACACCTTC. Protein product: CASSIRGLYGYTF.

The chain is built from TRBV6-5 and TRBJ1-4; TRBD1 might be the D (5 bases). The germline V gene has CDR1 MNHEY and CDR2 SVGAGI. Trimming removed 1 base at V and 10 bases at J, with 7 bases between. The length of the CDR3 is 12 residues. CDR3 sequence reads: CASSYFQGKLFF. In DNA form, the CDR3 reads TGTGCCAGCAGTTACTTCCAGGGAAAACTGTTTTTT.

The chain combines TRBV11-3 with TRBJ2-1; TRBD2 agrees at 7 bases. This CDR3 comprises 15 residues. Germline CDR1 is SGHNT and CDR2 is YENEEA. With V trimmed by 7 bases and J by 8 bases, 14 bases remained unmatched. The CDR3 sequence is CASTTLGTSVDEQFF. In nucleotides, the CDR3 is TGTGCCAGCACCACCCTAGGAACTAGCGTAGATGAGCAGTTCTTC. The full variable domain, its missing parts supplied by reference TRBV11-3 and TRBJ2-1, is EAGVVQSPRYKIIEKKQPVAFWCNPISGHNTLYWYLQNLGQGPELLIRYENEEAVDDSQLPKDRFSAERLKGVDSTLKIQPAELGDSAVYLCASTTLGTSVDEQFFGPGTRLTVL.

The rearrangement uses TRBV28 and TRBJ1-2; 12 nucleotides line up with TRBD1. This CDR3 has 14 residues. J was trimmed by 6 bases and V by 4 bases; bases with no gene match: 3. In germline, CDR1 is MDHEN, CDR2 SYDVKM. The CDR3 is CASSSGQGAHGYTF. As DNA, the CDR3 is TGTGCCAGCAGTTCGGGACAGGGGGCGCATGGCTACACCTTC.

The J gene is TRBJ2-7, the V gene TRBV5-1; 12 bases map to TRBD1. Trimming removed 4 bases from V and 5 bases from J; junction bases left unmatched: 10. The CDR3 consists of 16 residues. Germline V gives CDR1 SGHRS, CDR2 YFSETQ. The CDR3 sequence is CASSVSGTGGKNEQYF. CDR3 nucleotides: TGCGCCAGCAGCGTCTCCGGGACAGGGGGCAAAAACGAGCAGTACTTC.

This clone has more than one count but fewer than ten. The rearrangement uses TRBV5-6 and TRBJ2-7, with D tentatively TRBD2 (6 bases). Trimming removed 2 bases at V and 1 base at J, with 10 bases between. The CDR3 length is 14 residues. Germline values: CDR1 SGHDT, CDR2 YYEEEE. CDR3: CASSFSSASYEQYF. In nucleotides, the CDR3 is TGTGCCAGCAGCTTCTCTAGCGCGTCCTACGAGCAGTACTTC.

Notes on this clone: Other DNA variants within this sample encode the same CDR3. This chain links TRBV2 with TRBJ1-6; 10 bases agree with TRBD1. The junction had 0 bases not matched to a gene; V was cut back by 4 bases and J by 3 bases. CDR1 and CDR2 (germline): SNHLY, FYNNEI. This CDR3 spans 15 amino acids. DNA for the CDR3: TGTGCCAGCAGTGGGACAGGGGGCTATAATTCACCCCTCCACTTT. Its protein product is CASSGTGGYNSPLHF.